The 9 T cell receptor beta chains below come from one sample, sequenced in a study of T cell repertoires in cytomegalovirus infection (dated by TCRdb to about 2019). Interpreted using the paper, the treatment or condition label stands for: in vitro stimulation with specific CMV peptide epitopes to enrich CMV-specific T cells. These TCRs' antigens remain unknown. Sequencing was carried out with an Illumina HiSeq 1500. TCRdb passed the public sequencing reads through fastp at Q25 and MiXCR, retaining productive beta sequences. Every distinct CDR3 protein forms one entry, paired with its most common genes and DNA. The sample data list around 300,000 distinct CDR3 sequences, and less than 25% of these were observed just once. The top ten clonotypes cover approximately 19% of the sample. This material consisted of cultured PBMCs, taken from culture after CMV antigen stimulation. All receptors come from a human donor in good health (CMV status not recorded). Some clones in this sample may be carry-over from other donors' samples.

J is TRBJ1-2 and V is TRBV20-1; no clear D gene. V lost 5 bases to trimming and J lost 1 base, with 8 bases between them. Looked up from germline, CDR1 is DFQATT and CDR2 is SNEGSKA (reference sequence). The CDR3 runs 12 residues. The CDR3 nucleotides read TGCAGTGCTGAAGGGCTTAACTATGGCTACACCTTC. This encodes CSAEGLNYGYTF.

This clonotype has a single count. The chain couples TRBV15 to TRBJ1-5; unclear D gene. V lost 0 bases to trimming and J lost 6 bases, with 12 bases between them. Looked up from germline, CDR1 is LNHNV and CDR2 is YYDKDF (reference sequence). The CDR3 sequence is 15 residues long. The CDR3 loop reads CATSRDWREGQPQHF. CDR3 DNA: TGTGCCACCAGCAGAGATTGGAGGGAGGGTCAGCCCCAGCATTTT.

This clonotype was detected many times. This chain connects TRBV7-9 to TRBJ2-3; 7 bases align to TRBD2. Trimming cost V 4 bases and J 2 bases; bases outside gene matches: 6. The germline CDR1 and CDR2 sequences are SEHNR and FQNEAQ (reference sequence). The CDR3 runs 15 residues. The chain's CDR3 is CASSSGLGATDTQYF. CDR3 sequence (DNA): TGTGCCAGCAGCTCCGGACTAGGAGCCACAGATACGCAGTATTTT.

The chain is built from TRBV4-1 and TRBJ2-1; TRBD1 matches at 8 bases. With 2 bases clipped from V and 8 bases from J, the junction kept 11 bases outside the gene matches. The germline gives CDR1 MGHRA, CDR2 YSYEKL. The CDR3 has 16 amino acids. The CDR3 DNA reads TGCGCCAGCAGCCAAATTGAGGCGGACAGGGCCCATGAGCAGTTCTTC. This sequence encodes CASSQIEADRAHEQFF.

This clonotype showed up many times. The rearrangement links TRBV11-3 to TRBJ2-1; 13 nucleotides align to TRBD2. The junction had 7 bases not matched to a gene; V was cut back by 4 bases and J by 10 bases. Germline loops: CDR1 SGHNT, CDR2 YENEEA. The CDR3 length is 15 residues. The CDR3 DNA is TGTGCCAGCAGCTCCGGGACTAGCGGGAATAGCGAGCAGTTCTTC. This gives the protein CASSSGTSGNSEQFF.

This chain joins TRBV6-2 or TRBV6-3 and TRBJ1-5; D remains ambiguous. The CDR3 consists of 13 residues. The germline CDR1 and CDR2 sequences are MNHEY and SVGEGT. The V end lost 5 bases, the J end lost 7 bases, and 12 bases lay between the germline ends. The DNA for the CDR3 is TGTGCCAGCAGTACCCAGGAGAGCCAGCCCCAGCATTTT. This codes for CASSTQESQPQHF.

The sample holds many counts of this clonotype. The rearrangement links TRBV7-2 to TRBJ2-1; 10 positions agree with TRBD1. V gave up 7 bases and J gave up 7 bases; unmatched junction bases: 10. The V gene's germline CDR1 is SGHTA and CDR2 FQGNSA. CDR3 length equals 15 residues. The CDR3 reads CASTVKGQGWNEQFF. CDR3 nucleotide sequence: TGTGCCAGCACCGTTAAGGGACAGGGGTGGAATGAGCAGTTCTTC. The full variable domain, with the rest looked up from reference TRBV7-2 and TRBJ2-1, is GAGVSQSPSNKVTEKGKDVELRCDPISGHTALYWYRQSLGQGLEFLIYFQGNSAPDKSGLPSDRFSAERTGGSVSTLTIQRTQQEDSAVYLCASTVKGQGWNEQFFGPGTRLTVL.

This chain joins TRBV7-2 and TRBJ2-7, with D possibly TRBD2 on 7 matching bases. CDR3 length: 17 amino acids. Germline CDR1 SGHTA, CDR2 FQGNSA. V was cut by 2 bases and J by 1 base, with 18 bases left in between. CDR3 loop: CASSLQQGLAVSYEQYF. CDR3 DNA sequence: TGTGCCAGCAGCTTACAGCAGGGGCTAGCGGTTTCCTACGAGCAGTACTTC.

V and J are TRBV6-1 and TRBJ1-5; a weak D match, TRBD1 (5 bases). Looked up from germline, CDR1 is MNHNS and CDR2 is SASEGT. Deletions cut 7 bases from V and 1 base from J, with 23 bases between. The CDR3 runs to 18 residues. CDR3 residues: CASMWGVTAKWSNQPQHF. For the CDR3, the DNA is TGTGCCAGCATGTGGGGCGTTACAGCAAAATGGAGCAATCAGCCCCAGCATTTT.